A selection of T cell receptor beta chains follows, all from one sample in a study of cytomegalovirus exposure and HLA in healthy donors. TCRdb keeps only in-frame clones here, not all; method: immunoSEQ multiplex PCR. The sample contains around 150,000 clones, approximately 9% of which appear only once. The sequenced material came from PBMCs. These TCRs come from a male donor in good health and CMV-seronegative. Each CDR3 is given with its conserved first and last residue. Fields, in order: clone size, D gene, J gene, V gene, CDR3 protein, CDR3 DNA. D genes are given only for firm matches. The listing skips clone size in some rows; elsewhere it reads once, few, many or a size class.

size: few; D: .; J: TRBJ2-7; V: TRBV7-9; CDR3: CASSPSLSEQYF; DNA: TGTGCCAGCAGCCCCAGTCTCTCCGAGCAGTACTTC
size: few; D: TRBD1; J: TRBJ1-2; V: TRBV6-1; CDR3: CASGDRVDYGYTF; DNA: TGTGCCAGCGGAGACAGGGTTGACTATGGCTACACCTTC
size: .; D: TRBD1; J: TRBJ2-7; V: TRBV6-1; CDR3: CASRDQTGDSYEQYF; DNA: TGTGCCAGCAGAGACCAGACAGGGGACTCCTACGAGCAGTACTTC
size: .; D: .; J: TRBJ1-1; V: TRBV9; CDR3: CARSVAVNTEAFF; DNA: TGTGCCAGAAGCGTAGCCGTGAACACTGAAGCTTTCTTT
size: .; D: .; J: TRBJ2-3; V: TRBV7-2; CDR3: CASSSELRRTQYF; DNA: TGTGCCAGCAGCTCGGAGCTCCGACGTACGCAGTATTTT
size: .; D: .; J: TRBJ2-2; V: TRBV6-1; CDR3: CASKAGSTGELFF; DNA: TGTGCCAGCAAAGCAGGGTCCACCGGGGAGCTGTTTTTT
size: .; D: .; J: TRBJ1-2; V: TRBV28; CDR3: CASSPLYGYTF; DNA: TGTGCCAGCAGCCCCCTCTATGGCTACACCTTC
size: few; D: TRBD1; J: TRBJ1-1; V: TRBV6-4; CDR3: CASSGSTGARIMNTEAFF; DNA: TGTGCCAGCAGTGGATCGACAGGGGCCAGGATCATGAACACTGAAGCTTTCTTT
size: .; D: .; J: TRBJ1-4; V: TRBV6-6; CDR3: CASSYYAGSNEKLFF; DNA: TGTGCCAGCAGTTATTACGCAGGGTCTAATGAAAAACTGTTTTTT
size: few; D: .; J: TRBJ1-4; V: TRBV4-3; CDR3: CASSQDRDSFATNEKLFF; DNA: TGCGCCAGCAGCCAAGATAGGGACTCTTTCGCAACTAATGAAAAACTGTTTTTT
size: .; D: TRBD1; J: TRBJ2-7; V: TRBV28; CDR3: CASSSRDRAPYEQYF; DNA: TGTGCCAGCAGTTCCCGGGACAGGGCCCCCTACGAGCAGTACTTC
size: few; D: TRBD1; J: TRBJ1-4; V: TRBV5-4; CDR3: CASSNRQGANEKLFF; DNA: TGTGCCAGCAGCAACCGACAGGGCGCTAATGAAAAACTGTTTTTT
size: .; D: .; J: TRBJ1-1; V: TRBV6-5; CDR3: CASSPRLEGTEAFF; DNA: TGTGCCAGCAGTCCACGGCTGGAGGGCACTGAAGCTTTCTTT
size: few; D: .; J: TRBJ1-2; V: TRBV12-5; CDR3: CASGLTSTREF; DNA: TGTGCTAGTGGTTTGACCTCTACACGGGAATTC
size: few; D: TRBD2; J: TRBJ2-3; V: TRBV2; CDR3: CASSGGGLVRDTQYF; DNA: TGTGCCAGCAGTGGAGGGGGACTAGTGAGAGATACGCAGTATTTT
size: few; D: TRBD1; J: TRBJ1-6; V: TRBV6-5; CDR3: CASSYQQGANSPLHF; DNA: TGTGCCAGCAGTTACCAGCAGGGGGCGAATTCACCCCTCCACTTT
size: .; D: TRBD2; J: TRBJ2-2; V: TRBV4-3; CDR3: CASSQDGLGAGGELFF; DNA: TGCGCCAGCAGCCAAGACGGACTAGGTGCCGGCGGGGAGCTGTTCTTT
size: few; D: .; J: TRBJ1-3; V: TRBV30; CDR3: CAWSPRGSSGNTIYF; DNA: TGTGCCTGGAGTCCCCGTGGGAGTTCTGGAAACACCATATATTTT
size: few; D: .; J: TRBJ1-5; V: TRBV4-2; CDR3: CASSQDPGDQPQHF; DNA: TGTGCCAGCAGCCAAGATCCGGGGGATCAGCCCCAGCATTTT
size: few; D: TRBD1; J: TRBJ1-4; V: TRBV4-3; CDR3: CASSQPTGGGEKLFF; DNA: TGCGCCAGCAGCCAACCGACAGGGGGCGGGGAAAAACTGTTTTTT
size: .; D: .; J: TRBJ1-1; V: TRBV19; CDR3: CASSIGGGFSEAFF; DNA: TGTGCCAGTAGTATTGGGGGGGGTTTCTCTGAAGCTTTCTTT
size: few; D: TRBD1; J: TRBJ1-1; V: TRBV29-1; CDR3: CSAETGQGTEAFF; DNA: TGCAGCGCTGAGACGGGACAGGGGACTGAAGCTTTCTTT
size: few; D: .; J: TRBJ1-5; V: TRBV4-2; CDR3: CASSQDRDGGNQPQHF; DNA: TGTGCCAGCAGCCAAGATAGGGACGGAGGGAATCAGCCCCAGCATTTT
size: few; D: .; J: TRBJ1-3; V: TRBV10-2; CDR3: CASSESWGEVSGNTIYF; DNA: TGCGCCAGCAGTGAGTCGTGGGGCGAAGTTTCTGGAAACACCATATATTTT
size: few; D: .; J: TRBJ1-5; V: TRBV7-8; CDR3: CASSLGRHSNQPQHF; DNA: TGTGCCAGCAGCTTAGGCAGGCATAGCAATCAGCCCCAGCATTTT
size: .; D: TRBD1; J: TRBJ1-1; V: TRBV28; CDR3: CASRLTGRNTEAFF; DNA: TGTGCCAGCAGATTGACAGGGCGGAACACTGAAGCTTTCTTT
size: .; D: TRBD2; J: TRBJ2-1; V: TRBV9; CDR3: CASSVVVGGAYNEQFF; DNA: TGTGCCAGCAGCGTAGTGGTCGGGGGGGCTTACAATGAGCAGTTCTTC
size: .; D: .; J: TRBJ1-6; V: TRBV6-1; CDR3: CASSERRGPSSYNSPLHF; DNA: TGTGCCAGCAGTGAACGGCGAGGTCCCAGCTCCTATAATTCACCCCTCCACTTT
size: few; D: .; J: TRBJ2-7; V: TRBV9; CDR3: CASSDGGQPYEQYF; DNA: TGTGCCAGCAGCGATGGGGGACAACCCTACGAGCAGTACTTC
size: .; D: TRBD2; J: TRBJ2-5; V: TRBV7-9; CDR3: CASSPGIAGGQETQYF; DNA: TGTGCCAGCAGCCCCGGGATAGCGGGAGGGCAGGAGACCCAGTACTTC
size: .; D: .; J: TRBJ1-4; V: TRBV6-6; CDR3: CASSYARTATNEKLFF; DNA: TGTGCCAGCAGTTACGCCCGGACAGCAACTAATGAAAAACTGTTTTTT
size: .; D: .; J: TRBJ1-2; V: TRBV6-5; CDR3: CASSRAGITNYGYTF; DNA: TGTGCCAGCTCTCGGGCAGGGATCACTAACTATGGCTACACCTTC
size: few; D: .; J: TRBJ2-3; V: TRBV28; CDR3: CASSSLGANTQYF; DNA: TGTGCCAGCAGTTCCTTGGGAGCAAATACGCAGTATTTT
size: .; D: .; J: TRBJ2-2; V: TRBV7-9; CDR3: CASKGPLRRGQTGELFF; DNA: TGTGCCAGCAAGGGGCCCTTGAGGAGGGGGCAAACCGGGGAGCTGTTTTTT
size: few; D: TRBD2; J: TRBJ2-5; V: TRBV7-6; CDR3: CASSQGTGAPSGSFWETQYF; DNA: TGTGCCAGCAGCCAGGGTACAGGGGCTCCTAGCGGGAGTTTTTGGGAGACCCAGTACTTC
size: few; D: TRBD1; J: TRBJ1-1; V: TRBV7-9; CDR3: CASSRDRGLKEAFF; DNA: TGTGCCAGCAGCCGCGACAGGGGGCTGAAGGAAGCTTTCTTT
size: once; D: .; J: TRBJ2-5; V: TRBV28; CDR3: CASGTGKGETQYF; DNA: TGTGCCAGTGGTACAGGGAAGGGGGAGACCCAGTACTTC
size: .; D: TRBD1; J: TRBJ2-7; V: TRBV7-8; CDR3: CASSSLQGFYEQYF; DNA: TGTGCCAGCAGCTCGCTACAGGGGTTCTACGAGCAGTACTTC
size: .; D: TRBD2; J: TRBJ2-1; V: TRBV15; CDR3: CATSDAGTSLYNEQFF; DNA: TGTGCCACCAGCGATGCCGGGACTAGCCTTTACAATGAGCAGTTCTTC
size: few; D: TRBD2; J: TRBJ2-7; V: TRBV29-1; CDR3: CSVSGASSYEQYF; DNA: TGCAGCGTGAGCGGGGCTAGCTCCTACGAGCAGTACTTC
size: few; D: TRBD1; J: TRBJ1-3; V: TRBV6-1; CDR3: CASSDLGQGNTIYF; DNA: TGTGCCAGCAGCGACCTGGGACAGGGAAACACCATATATTTT
size: few; D: TRBD2; J: TRBJ2-5; V: TRBV28; CDR3: CASSSLAGEETQYF; DNA: TGTGCCAGCAGTTCGCTTGCGGGAGAAGAGACCCAGTACTTC
size: few; D: .; J: TRBJ1-5; V: TRBV28; CDR3: CASSLGVLGQVNQPQHF; DNA: TGTGCCAGCAGCTTAGGCGTACTCGGACAAGTCAATCAGCCCCAGCATTTT
size: few; D: .; J: TRBJ1-4; V: TRBV20-1; CDR3: CSAPGYEKLFF; DNA: TGCAGTGCGCCGGGGTATGAAAAACTGTTTTTT
size: few; D: .; J: TRBJ2-2; V: TRBV7-3; CDR3: CASSLTGGPGELFF; DNA: TGTGCCAGCAGCTTAACGGGCGGGCCCGGGGAGCTGTTTTTT
size: few; D: TRBD2; J: TRBJ2-5; V: TRBV2; CDR3: CASTRTSGQETQYF; DNA: TGTGCCAGCACACGGACTAGCGGCCAAGAGACCCAGTACTTC
size: few; D: TRBD1; J: TRBJ1-1; V: TRBV2; CDR3: CASRDRGNTEAFF; DNA: TGTGCCAGCAGGGACAGGGGGAACACTGAAGCTTTCTTT
size: .; D: .; J: TRBJ2-2; V: TRBV28; CDR3: CASSLIGVVGELFF; DNA: TGTGCCAGCAGTTTAATCGGGGTAGTTGGGGAGCTGTTTTTT
size: few; D: TRBD1; J: TRBJ2-7; V: TRBV7-9; CDR3: CASSMDREATYEQYF; DNA: TGTGCCAGCAGCATGGACAGGGAGGCTACCTACGAGCAGTACTTC